A selection of T cell receptor beta chains follows, all from one sample in a study of shared clonotypes between healthy human individuals. Libraries were prepared by immunoSEQ multiplex PCR; TCRdb keeps only in-frame clonotypes and omits some of them. Of some 1,900,000 clones listed, approximately 94% are singletons. Sequencing input: naive CD8+ T cells sorted from blood. These receptors came from a young man in good health. Both conserved end residues are part of each CDR3. A D gene is named only where the DNA matches it firmly. Not every row has a clone size; where given, it reads once, few, many or a size class.

TRBJ1-2	TRBV5-1	-	-	TGCGCCAGCAGCTTGCTCGGGGGAAAGGAAGGCTACACCTTC	CASSLLGGKEGYTF
TRBJ1-2	TRBV7-9	once	TRBD1	TGTGCCAGCAGCCAAGGGACAGGGGATGGCTACACCTTC	CASSQGTGDGYTF
TRBJ2-7	TRBV19	-	-	TGTGCCAGTAGTTCTCGGACGGGCTACGAGCAGTACTTC	CASSSRTGYEQYF
TRBJ2-5	TRBV6-5	-	-	TGTGCCAGCAGTTCCCCTCGTGAGACCCAGTACTTC	CASSSPRETQYF
TRBJ1-1	TRBV19	-	-	TGTGCCACCCGGGGGGGGGTTGGGCACACTGAAGCTTTCTTT	CATRGGVGHTEAFF
TRBJ2-2	TRBV28	-	TRBD1	TGTGCCAGCAGAGATAGGGACAGCGAGACTAAAAACACCGGGGAGCTGTTTTTT	CASRDRDSETKNTGELFF
TRBJ2-2	TRBV5-1	-	-	TGCGCCAGCAGCCTCGGAGATACGAACACCGGGGAGCTGTTTTTT	CASSLGDTNTGELFF
TRBJ1-1	TRBV5-1	-	-	TGCGCCAGCAGCTTGCCGGGGTTGCCTGAAGCTTTCTTT	CASSLPGLPEAFF
TRBJ2-1	TRBV27	-	-	TGTGCCAGCCGAAGGGTAAGACAGGAGAATGAGCAGTTCTTC	CASRRVRQENEQFF
TRBJ2-7	TRBV6-1	-	-	TGTGCCAGCAGTGAAGAGGGGGGACCCGCCGGCTCCTACGAGCAGTACTTC	CASSEEGGPAGSYEQYF
TRBJ2-1	TRBV29-1	-	-	TGCAGCGTTGAAAGGAATGAGCAGTTCTTC	CSVERNEQFF
TRBJ2-1	TRBV27	-	-	TGTGCCAGCAGTTGGCCGGGAGAGAGCAATGAGCAGTTCTTC	CASSWPGESNEQFF
TRBJ2-5	TRBV11-1	-	TRBD1	TGTGCCAGCAGCCAGGACAGGGGGCTGTTGGAGACCCAGTACTTC	CASSQDRGLLETQYF
TRBJ1-6	TRBV9	-	-	TGTGCCAGCAGCGAGGACTCCTATAATTCACCCCTCCACTTT	CASSEDSYNSPLHF
TRBJ1-2	TRBV7-2	-	TRBD1	TGTGCCAGCACCGAGACAGGGATCTATGGCTACACCTTC	CASTETGIYGYTF
TRBJ2-7	TRBV4-1	-	-	TGCGCCAGCAGCCAAGGACGTGAGCAGTACTTC	CASSQGREQYF
TRBJ1-2	TRBV7-9	-	TRBD1	TGTGCCAGCAGCTTAGTGGGACAGGGGTATGGCTACACCTTC	CASSLVGQGYGYTF
TRBJ2-1	TRBV30	-	-	TGTGCCTGGAGCACCTCAAACTACAATGAGCAGTTCTTC	CAWSTSNYNEQFF
TRBJ2-7	TRBV10-1	-	TRBD2	TGCGCCAGCAGTGATAGCGGGAGCTTCTACGAGCAGTACTTC	CASSDSGSFYEQYF
TRBJ2-7	TRBV6-5	-	-	TGTGCCAGCAGTACAAGCCAGCCCTACGAGCAGTACTTC	CASSTSQPYEQYF
TRBJ2-1	TRBV27	once	-	TGTGCCAGCAGTTTAATAAGTGGGGCGAATGAGCAGTTCTTC	CASSLISGANEQFF
TRBJ2-4	TRBV7-9	-	-	TGTGCCAGCAGCTCCGCTGGAGGGGTCGCCAAAAACATTCAGTACTTC	CASSSAGGVAKNIQYF
TRBJ1-6	TRBV5-4	-	-	TGTGCCAGCAGCTTTGAACGCCAAACAGGAGGTAATTCACCCCTCCACTTT	CASSFERQTGGNSPLHF
TRBJ2-7	TRBV7-6	-	-	TGTGCCAGCAGCTTACAGGATCGCTACGAGCAGTACTTC	CASSLQDRYEQYF
TRBJ2-7	TRBV27	-	-	TGTGCCAGCAGTCCCTCGATGGGAAGGACCTCCTACGAGCAGTACTTC	CASSPSMGRTSYEQYF
TRBJ1-2	TRBV11-2	-	TRBD1	TGTGCCAGCAGCTCGAACCTAAGGACAGGGGATGGCTACACCTTC	CASSSNLRTGDGYTF
TRBJ2-7	TRBV11-2	-	-	TGTGCCAGCAGCCTGGGACCTCTCTCCTACGAGCAGTACTTC	CASSLGPLSYEQYF
TRBJ2-7	TRBV7-8	-	-	TGTGCCAGCAGACGAGACACCGAGGGCCCCTACGAGCAGTACTTC	CASRRDTEGPYEQYF
TRBJ2-7	TRBV6-5	-	-	TGTGCCAGCAGTCACTCTGACACGTCCTACGAGCAGTACTTC	CASSHSDTSYEQYF
TRBJ2-1	TRBV10-2	-	-	TGCGCCAGCACAGGGGACTACAATGAGCAGTTCTTC	CASTGDYNEQFF
TRBJ2-2	TRBV10-2	few	TRBD2	TGCGCCAGCAGTGAAAGTAGCGGGGGGGCCGGGGAGCTGTTTTTT	CASSESSGGAGELFF
TRBJ1-2	TRBV10-3	-	-	TGTGCCAGCGGGGCGGAGAGGGGCTATGGCTACACCTTC	CASGAERGYGYTF
TRBJ2-1	TRBV27	-	-	TGTGCCAGCAGTTTCTTGTCGCCGAGGTCCTACAATGAGCAGTTCTTC	CASSFLSPRSYNEQFF
TRBJ2-2	TRBV5-6	-	-	TGTGCCAGCAGTTGGGGGGTCGCCGGGGAGCTGTTTTTT	CASSWGVAGELFF
TRBJ1-1	TRBV6-1	-	TRBD1	TGTGCCAGCAGTGATTTTCAGGGGGCGGGTATCCCTGAAGCTTTCTTT	CASSDFQGAGIPEAFF
TRBJ2-5	TRBV28	-	TRBD1	TGTGCCAGCAATAGTCAGGGGGCAACTTACCTCCGGGAGACCCAGTACTTC	CASNSQGATYLRETQYF
TRBJ2-5	TRBV5-3	-	TRBD1	TGTGCCAGAAGCGACAGGGGGACCCAGTACTTC	CARSDRGTQYF
TRBJ2-1	TRBV11-2	-	TRBD2	TGTGCCAGCAGCTTAGAATGGGGACTAGCGGGAGAACCCTACAATGAGCAGTTCTTC	CASSLEWGLAGEPYNEQFF
TRBJ1-1	TRBV6-5	-	-	TGTGCCAGCAGCGACCAAATGAACACTGAAGCTTTCTTT	CASSDQMNTEAFF
TRBJ1-1	TRBV9	few	TRBD1	TGTGCCAGCAGCGTAGCAGGGGGCATGACTGAAGCTTTCTTT	CASSVAGGMTEAFF
TRBJ1-2	TRBV6-6	-	-	TGTGCCACTTATACGGGACCGCTTTTCTACACCTTC	CATYTGPLFYTF
TRBJ2-3	TRBV13	-	-	TGTGCCAGCAGCCCCCGGAGGGGGCGGTCAGATACGCAGTATTTT	CASSPRRGRSDTQYF
TRBJ2-5	TRBV28	-	-	TGTGCCAGCAGAGGGGACCAGTACCAAGAGACCCAGTACTTC	CASRGDQYQETQYF